Here is one TCR beta chain with its context. The antigen is unknown. The entry originates in a study of shared clonotypes between healthy human individuals. The wider study: The cohort comprised two women and a few men. Their ages spanned 18 to 49 years. The study's findings and limits: Around 5% was the fraction of naive CD4 clonotypes found shared across a few donors. Having only a few donors restricted how much genetic and exposure-history diversity was captured.

Only in-frame clones appear in the TCRdb table, and some are missing; sequencing was by immunoSEQ multiplex PCR. The profile shows 2 million to 2.5 million clones, over 90% of them singletons. The receptor was derived from a man aged 18 to 30 in good health. Some clones in this sample may be carry-over from other donors' samples. The sequenced sample consisted of naive CD4+ T cells from PBMCs. As to subset: CD45RA+ positively selected.

This CDR3 reads CASSYSAGQGNTIYF. The CDR3 nucleotides are TGTGCCAGCAGTTACTCGGCAGGGCAAGGAAACACCATATATTTT. The V call is TRBV6-6, the J call TRBJ1-3, with D possibly TRBD1 on 5 matching bases. Germline CDR1 reads MNHNY; CDR2 reads SVGAGI (reference sequence). V lost 0 bases and J 4 bases, leaving 10 bases between the germline ends. The CDR3 has 15 amino acids.